Shown below are 15 T cell receptor beta chains from a single sample sequenced in a study of blood T cell repertoires in COVID-19. Here immunoSEQ multiplex PCR was the method, and the copy in TCRdb shows in-frame clones only, minus some. Here the sample spans about 220,000 clones, about nine tenths being singletons. Material for sequencing was PBMCs or T cells enriched from blood (not recorded which). The receptor set was obtained from a woman aged 25 to 39 who had recovered from COVID-19.

The J gene is TRBJ2-7, the V gene TRBV15, with D maybe TRBD1 (5 bases). The V and J ends lost 9 bases and 1 base respectively, with 13 bases between them. There are 13 residues in the CDR3. Germline V gives CDR1 LNHNV, CDR2 YYDKDF (reference sequence). CDR3 sequence: CATRARGSYEQYF. CDR3 nucleotide sequence: TGTGCCACGCGTGCTAGGGGATCCTACGAGCAGTACTTC. Full variable domain (rest looked up from reference TRBV15 and TRBJ2-7): DAMVIQNPRYQVTQFGKPVTLSCSQTLNHNVMYWYQQKSSQAPKLLFHYYDKDFNNEADTPDNFQSRRPNTSFCFLDIRSPGLGDTAMYLCATRARGSYEQYFGPGTRLTVT.

The rearrangement uses TRBV7-2 and TRBJ1-5; TRBD1 is a possible D gene (5 bases). The CDR3 consists of 16 residues. Trimming took 0 bases from V and 5 from J, leaving 14 bases between them. Germline V gene lookup returns CDR1 SGHTA and CDR2 FQGNSA. The CDR3 region is CASSLAGVGGYQPQHF. Here the CDR3 DNA reads TGTGCCAGCAGCTTAGCCGGGGTGGGGGGGTATCAGCCCCAGCATTTT.

The chain is built from TRBV7-2 and TRBJ1-3; 9 positions match TRBD1. V was pared by 5 bases and J by 14 bases, with 19 bases of the junction left unmatched. This CDR3 is 16 amino acids long. Per the germline V gene, CDR1 is SGHTA and CDR2 is FQGNSA. The CDR3 loop reads CASSPGGGQGIFGVYF. The DNA of the CDR3 is TGTGCCAGCAGCCCGGGTGGTGGACAGGGGATTTTCGGGGTATATTTT. The full variable domain, its missing parts supplied by reference TRBV7-2 and TRBJ1-3, is GAGVSQSPSNKVTEKGKDVELRCDPISGHTALYWYRQSLGQGLEFLIYFQGNSAPDKSGLPSDRFSAERTGGSVSTLTIQRTQQEDSAVYLCASSPGGGQGIFGVYFGEGSWLTVV.

CDR3 bases: TGTGCCAGCAGCCATATAGCGGAGACCTATAACCGACAGGGACCCCTCTACAATGAGCAGTTCTTC. The encoded protein is CASSHIAETYNRQGPLYNEQFF. This sequence joins TRBV27 and TRBJ2-1; the D gene is possibly TRBD1 (7 bases). Trimming took off 6 bases at V and 3 bases at J, with 36 bases between the two ends. This CDR3 is built from 22 residues. The germline CDR1 and CDR2 sequences are MNHEY and SMNVEV (reference sequence).

In this sample, this clone turned up once. The rearrangement joins TRBV28 to TRBJ2-3, with D tentatively TRBD2 (6 bases). Germline-derived CDR1 and CDR2 are MDHEN and SYDVKM. V lost 5 bases and J lost 5, with 17 bases in between. This CDR3 has 15 residues. CDR3 region: CASSVRLGLGDTQYF. DNA of the CDR3: TGTGCCAGCAGTGTAAGACTAGGGCTCGGAGATACGCAGTATTTT.

The chain links TRBV2 to TRBJ2-7; 10 nucleotides agree with TRBD1. The CDR3 covers 14 residues. V gave up 6 bases and J gave up 2 bases; unmatched junction bases: 4. Looked up from germline, CDR1 is SNHLY and CDR2 is FYNNEI. The CDR3 reads CASSVDRGAYEQYF. Here the CDR3 DNA reads TGTGCCAGCAGCGTGGACAGGGGGGCCTACGAGCAGTACTTC.

The V call is TRBV7-2, the J call TRBJ2-7, with TRBD1 as a possible D gene (6 bases). The CDR3 runs 15 residues. V was pared by 5 bases and J by 0 bases, with 14 bases between. Per germline, CDR1 SGHTA and CDR2 FQGNSA. Here the CDR3 reads CASSQGQSSSYEQYF. CDR3 nucleotides: TGTGCCAGCAGCCAAGGACAGTCGAGCTCCTACGAGCAGTACTTC.

This clone was observed at least ten times. V and J are TRBV5-6 and TRBJ2-5; 7 positions agree with TRBD2. Unmatched junction bases numbered 9, after V lost 4 bases and J lost 9 bases. Germline V CDR1 and CDR2: SGHDT, YYEEEE. The CDR3 runs 13 residues. The CDR3 bases are TGTGCCAGCAGCCCAGGACTACGGGGGGCCCAGTACTTC. Protein sequence: CASSPGLRGAQYF.

The genes are TRBV4-3 and TRBJ1-5; 8 nucleotides align to TRBD1. The V gene end was trimmed by 0 bases and the J gene end by 0 bases; junction bases not matched to a gene: 7. The CDR3 has 18 amino acids. Germline V lookup: CDR1 LGHNA, CDR2 YSLEER. This CDR3 reads CASSQDRTGKYSNQPQHF. CDR3 in DNA: TGCGCCAGCAGCCAAGATCGGACAGGGAAATATAGCAATCAGCCCCAGCATTTT.

There are a few counts of this clone. The chain couples TRBV3-1 (or the pseudogene TRBV3-2) to TRBJ1-2; 10 bases are shared with TRBD1. Germline-derived CDR1 and CDR2 are LGHDT and YNNKEL (reference sequence). Trimming removed 0 bases from V and 3 bases from J; junction bases left unmatched: 1. This CDR3 comprises 15 residues. CDR3 sequence: CASSQETGGYYGYTF. In DNA, the CDR3 is TGTGCCAGCAGCCAAGAGACAGGGGGCTACTATGGCTACACCTTC.

This chain joins TRBV27 and TRBJ2-1, with 7 bases fitting TRBD1. V lost 8 bases and J lost 4; bases outside the gene matches: 11. Germline V gene lookup returns CDR1 MNHEY and CDR2 SMNVEV (reference sequence). The CDR3 length is 15 residues. The CDR3 sequence: CASSSGTVSYNEQFF. The DNA of the CDR3 is TGTGCCAGCTCTTCCGGGACAGTCTCTTACAATGAGCAGTTCTTC.

V usage is TRBV19 and J usage is TRBJ2-1; TRBD2 is a possible D gene (5 bases). The CDR3 loop spans 15 amino acids. V lost 1 base and J 10 bases, leaving 17 bases between the germline ends. CDR1 is LNHDA and CDR2 is SQIVND in the germline V gene (reference sequence). As DNA, the CDR3 is TGTGCCAGTAGTATAGGAGGCACTAGTTTAGAAGAGCAGTTCTTC. Protein product: CASSIGGTSLEEQFF.

The V call is TRBV19, the J call TRBJ2-1; 8 bases agree with TRBD2. V shed 1 base and J 4 bases; nucleotides not matched to a gene: 12. The CDR3 is 18 amino acids. Germline V lookup: CDR1 LNHDA, CDR2 SQIVND (reference sequence). CDR3 DNA: TGTGCCAGTAGTATAGTAGGCGTCGCGGGGGGATTTTACAATGAGCAGTTCTTC. Translated: CASSIVGVAGGFYNEQFF. Full variable domain (rest looked up from reference TRBV19 and TRBJ2-1): DGGITQSPKYLFRKEGQNVTLSCEQNLNHDAMYWYRQDPGQGLRLIYYSQIVNDFQKGDIAEGYSVSREKKESFPLTVTSAQKNPTAFYLCASSIVGVAGGFYNEQFFGPGTRLTVL.

This chain uses TRBV29-1 with TRBJ1-2, with 7 bases fitting TRBD1. CDR1 is SQVTM and CDR2 is ANQGSEA in the germline V gene. J lost 3 bases, V lost 5 bases, and 12 bases had no gene match. CDR3 length equals 15 residues. CDR3 DNA: TGCAGCGTTAGTCCTACAGGGGAGAGGGACTATGGCTACACCTTC. Amino acid sequence: CSVSPTGERDYGYTF.

The chain has TRBV15 and TRBJ1-2; 7 bases agree with TRBD1. With V trimmed by 3 bases and J by 0 bases, 7 bases remained unmatched. The CDR3 has 16 amino acids. Germline-derived CDR1 and CDR2 are LNHNV and YYDKDF (reference sequence). The CDR3 spells CATSSHDGTANYGYTF. DNA for the CDR3: TGTGCCACCAGCAGTCACGACGGGACAGCTAACTATGGCTACACCTTC.